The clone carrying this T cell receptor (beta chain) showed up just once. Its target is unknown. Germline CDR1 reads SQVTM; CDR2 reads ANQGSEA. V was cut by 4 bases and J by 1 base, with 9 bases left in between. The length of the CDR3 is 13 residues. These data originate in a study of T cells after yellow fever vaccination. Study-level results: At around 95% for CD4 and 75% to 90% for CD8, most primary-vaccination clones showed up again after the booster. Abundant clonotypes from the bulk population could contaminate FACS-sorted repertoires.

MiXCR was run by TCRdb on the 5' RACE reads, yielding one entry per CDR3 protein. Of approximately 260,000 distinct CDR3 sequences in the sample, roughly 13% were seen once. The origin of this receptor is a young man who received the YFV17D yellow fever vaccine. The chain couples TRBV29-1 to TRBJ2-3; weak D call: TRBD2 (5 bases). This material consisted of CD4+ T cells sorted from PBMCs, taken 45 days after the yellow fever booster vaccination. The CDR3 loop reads CSVVRAGTDTQYF. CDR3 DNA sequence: TGCAGCGTTGTTCGAGCGGGCACAGATACGCAGTATTTT.